A selection of T cell receptor beta chains follows, all from one sample in a study of CD8+ T cells in alopecia areata. Only in-frame clones appear in the TCRdb table, and some are missing; sequencing was by immunoSEQ multiplex PCR. The sample carries approximately 140,000 clones, around 47% recorded once. The sample consisted of CD4+ T cells sorted from blood. These TCRs come from a human donor with alopecia areata. Both conserved end residues are part of each CDR3. Each record gives: CDR3 length, J gene, clone size, D gene, V gene, CDR3 DNA, CDR3 protein. A D gene is named only where the DNA matches it firmly. The listing skips clone size in some rows; elsewhere it reads once, few, many or a size class.

>15|TRBJ2-5|.|TRBD2|TRBV7-2
TGTGCCAGCTGTCCGCGGCTAGCGGGAAGAGAGACCCAGTACTTC
CASCPRLAGRETQYF
>14|TRBJ2-5|.|.|TRBV7-2
TGTGCCAGCAGCTTAGCCCTGCGCCAAGAGACCCAGTACTTC
CASSLALRQETQYF
>15|TRBJ2-7|few|.|TRBV7-3
TGTGCCAGCAGCCTTGGAGGGGGCACGCCCTACGAGCAGTACTTC
CASSLGGGTPYEQYF
>11|TRBJ1-5|.|.|TRBV5-1
TGCGCCAGCGGAGTTTTCGAGCCCCAGCATTTT
CASGVFEPQHF
>13|TRBJ1-2|.|TRBD1|TRBV6-5
TGTGCCAGCAGTTTCAGGGGGCAGGGTGGCTACACCTTC
CASSFRGQGGYTF
>15|TRBJ1-3|.|.|TRBV29-1
TGCAGCGTTGTCAAAACTTGGGGAAATGGAAACACCATATATTTT
CSVVKTWGNGNTIYF
>16|TRBJ1-2|.|TRBD1|TRBV18
TGTGCCAGCTCCACAGGGGCTGGACTGACTAACTATGGCTACACCTTC
CASSTGAGLTNYGYTF
>14|TRBJ2-1|.|.|TRBV5-1
TGCGCCAGCAGCTTGGACACTAGTTACAATGAGCAGTTCTTC
CASSLDTSYNEQFF
>13|TRBJ1-1|.|.|TRBV4-2
TGTGCCAGCAGCCACGGGTTAGACACTGAAGCTTTCTTT
CASSHGLDTEAFF
>15|TRBJ2-7|.|TRBD2|TRBV5-1
TGCGCCAGCAGCTTGGTTAGCGGGGATACCTACGAGCAGTACTTC
CASSLVSGDTYEQYF
>11|TRBJ2-1|few|.|TRBV20-1
TGCAGTGCCATACCCAAGAATGAGCAGTTCTTC
CSAIPKNEQFF
>12|TRBJ1-2|.|.|TRBV2
TGTGCCAGTAGCAAGGGGTCCTCGGGCTACACCTTC
CASSKGSSGYTF
>15|TRBJ1-5|.|.|TRBV28
TGTGCCAGCACCCCCCGGTGGGGCCGGGAGCAGCCCCAGCATTTT
CASTPRWGREQPQHF
>16|TRBJ2-6|few|.|TRBV6-5
TGTGCCAGCAGTTACGGATTCCTCTCTGGGGCCAACGTCCTGACTTTC
CASSYGFLSGANVLTF
>15|TRBJ2-1|few|TRBD2|TRBV11-3
TGTGCCAGCAGCATGGGACTAGCGGGAAGCGATGAGCAGTTCTTC
CASSMGLAGSDEQFF
>17|TRBJ2-4|.|TRBD2|TRBV7-9
TGTGCCAGCAGCTCCGAACTAGCGGGATTATCCAAAAACATTCAGTACTTC
CASSSELAGLSKNIQYF
>15|TRBJ2-5|few|.|TRBV2
TGTGCCAGCAGTCCTGGCCCACTAGCTATGGAGACCCAGTACTTC
CASSPGPLAMETQYF
>15|TRBJ2-5|.|TRBD2|TRBV28
TGTGCCAGCAGTTCCACTAGCGGGGGACAAGAGACCCAGTACTTC
CASSSTSGGQETQYF
>17|TRBJ2-1|.|TRBD1|TRBV4-1
TGCGCCAGCAGCCAGGAAGCAGGGACAGAAAGATACAATGAGCAGTTCTTC
CASSQEAGTERYNEQFF
>13|TRBJ2-7|few|.|TRBV7-9
TGTGCCAGCAGCTCCCGGGAGTTATACGAGCAGTACTTC
CASSSRELYEQYF
>16|TRBJ1-1|.|.|TRBV30
TGTGCCTGGAGTGTGTGGGGAGGTGGGGATTTAACTGAAGCTTTCTTT
CAWSVWGGGDLTEAFF
>14|TRBJ2-1|.|.|TRBV18
TGTGCCAGCTCACCACAGGGGGCCTACAATGAGCAGTTCTTC
CASSPQGAYNEQFF
>13|TRBJ1-4|.|TRBD1|TRBV29-1
TGCAGCGTTGAAGCAGGGGGCCGCGAAAAACTGTTTTTT
CSVEAGGREKLFF
>17|TRBJ2-6|few|.|TRBV25-1
TGTGCCAGCAGTCCCCGACGGGCAACGGCTGGGGCCAACGTCCTGACTTTC
CASSPRRATAGANVLTF
>14|TRBJ2-5|few|TRBD1|TRBV5-1
TGCGCCAGCAGCTGGGACAGGAGCCAAGAGACCCAGTACTTC
CASSWDRSQETQYF